The clone carrying this TCR beta chain was observed many times. The antigen remains unidentified. Unsorted libraries were prepared from 2 million PBMCs that had been stored at -80 C. CDR3 size: 14 residues. With 4 bases clipped from V and 3 bases from J, the junction kept 3 bases outside the gene matches. CDR1 and CDR2 from the germline V gene are SGHRS and YFSETQ. This record belongs to a study of neurological immune-mediated disorders. MiXCR, applied by TCRdb to the 5' RACE reads, yields one record per CDR3 protein. The sample lists tens of thousands of distinct CDR3 sequences, around 3.4% seen once, with 2.9% in the top ten. General study points: Whereas HTLV-1-associated myelopathy showed the most TCR clonal expansion, multiple sclerosis showed the least, with levels below those of healthy controls. Clinical and MRI features did not associate with the cluster found in multiple sclerosis patients.

The material sequenced was PBMCs. The clonotype was recovered from a woman in her fifties or sixties with multiple sclerosis. The chain uses TRBV5-1 and TRBJ1-5; 8 bases map to TRBD1. CDR3 coding DNA: TGCGCCAGCAGCCCGACAGGGGCCAATCAGCCCCAGCATTTT. Encoded protein: CASSPTGANQPQHF.